One sample yielded the 20 T cell receptor beta chains listed below, sequenced in a study of cytomegalovirus exposure and HLA in healthy donors. The PCR ran on 60 Vbeta and 13 Jbeta primers. TCRdb keeps only in-frame clones here, not all; method: immunoSEQ multiplex PCR. In the table there are tens of thousands of clones, 75% to 85% of which are singletons. Sequencing was done on a sample of PBMCs. These receptors were taken from a male donor in good health and CMV-seronegative.

Only a few counts were recorded for this clone. This chain links TRBV28 with TRBJ2-5; TRBD2 matches at 7 bases. J lost 5 bases, V lost 3 bases, and 9 bases had no gene match. Germline V gene lookup returns CDR1 MDHEN and CDR2 SYDVKM. The CDR3 has 15 residues. CDR3: CASSFGGRGGETQYF. DNA for the CDR3: TGTGCCAGCAGTTTTGGGGGGAGGGGAGGGGAGACCCAGTACTTC. The entire variable domain, with the rest obtained from reference TRBV28 and TRBJ2-5, is as follows: DVKVTQSSRYLVKRTGEKVFLECVQDMDHENMFWYRQDPGLGLRLIYFSYDVKMKEKGDIPEGYSVSREKKERFSLILESASTNQTSMYLCASSFGGRGGETQYFGPGTRLLVL.

The chain combines TRBV27 with TRBJ1-2; 9 bases match TRBD1. The trim removed 8 bases at V and 7 bases at J, leaving 11 bases unmatched. Germline assignment: CDR1 MNHEY and CDR2 SMNVEV (reference sequence). The CDR3 spans 14 residues. The CDR3 DNA follows: TGTGCCAGCGCAATAGGGACAGGGACGCGTGGCTACACCTTC. Its translation: CASAIGTGTRGYTF.

The J gene is TRBJ2-7, the V gene TRBV11-2, with 10 bases lining up with TRBD1. In germline, CDR1 is SGHAT, CDR2 FQNNGV. The ends lost 3 bases at V and 1 base at J; junction bases unmatched: 3. This CDR3 spans 15 amino acids. The CDR3 bases are TGTGCCAGCAGCTTTTGGACAGGGGGTTCCTACGAGCAGTACTTC. Its protein product is CASSFWTGGSYEQYF. Drawing the rest from reference TRBV11-2 and TRBJ2-7, the complete variable domain is EAGVAQSPRYKIIEKRQSVAFWCNPISGHATLYWYQQILGQGPKLLIQFQNNGVVDDSQLPKDRFSAERLKGVDSTLKIQPAKLEDSAVYLCASSFWTGGSYEQYFGPGTRLTVT.

V is TRBV7-3 and J is TRBJ1-1; 10 nucleotides align to TRBD1. J gave up 11 bases and V 3 bases, and 6 bases lay outside the gene matches. This CDR3 spans 13 amino acids. Germline CDR1 is SGHTA and CDR2 is FQGTGA. The CDR3 here is CASSFRQGAGAFF. The CDR3 nucleotides read TGTGCCAGCAGCTTTCGACAGGGGGCAGGGGCTTTCTTT.

The chain has TRBV7-3 and TRBJ2-1; 9 bases fit TRBD2. V shed 5 bases and J 7 bases; nucleotides not matched to a gene: 15. There are 17 residues in the CDR3. Germline V gene data show CDR1 as SGHTA and CDR2 as FQGTGA. Here the CDR3 DNA reads TGTGCCAGCAGCCCCCCAGGAGCGGGGGGAACCTGGAATGAGCAGTTCTTC. This encodes CASSPPGAGGTWNEQFF.

This chain connects TRBV6-5 to TRBJ1-4; 9 bases are a match to TRBD1. V was pared by 11 bases and J by 6 bases, with 7 bases of the junction left unmatched. The CDR3 has 13 residues. Germline V lookup: CDR1 MNHEY, CDR2 SVGAGI. The CDR3 coding sequence is TGTGCCGTTCGACAGGGGGTTGATGAAAAACTGTTTTTT. It is translated as CAVRQGVDEKLFF.

V and J are TRBV9 and TRBJ1-5; TRBD1 aligns across 7 bases. The germline V gene has CDR1 SGDLS and CDR2 YYNGEE. The CDR3 is made up of 14 amino acids. V shed 3 bases, J shed 9 bases, and the junction held 9 bases outside the gene matches. The CDR3 loop reads CASSATGVNWPQHF. The CDR3 nucleotides are TGTGCCAGCAGCGCCACAGGGGTGAATTGGCCCCAGCATTTT.

V and J are TRBV6-4 and TRBJ1-5; unclear D gene. V lost 0 bases, J lost 6 bases, and 15 bases lay in between. The CDR3 length is 16 residues. Germline loops: CDR1 MRHNA, CDR2 SNTAGT. The CDR3 protein is CASSDSNPSTSQPQHF. DNA for the CDR3: TGTGCCAGCAGTGACTCGAATCCCTCGACATCTCAGCCCCAGCATTTT.

The table lists this clone with a count of one. The J gene is TRBJ1-2, the V gene TRBV18; 10 nucleotides align to TRBD1. In germline, CDR1 is KGHSH, CDR2 LQKENI. Germline trimming cut 3 bases from V and 6 bases from J; bases unmatched to any gene: 7. This CDR3 has 15 residues. DNA of the CDR3: TGTGCCAGCTCACCGCGGACAGGGGGTTTAGATGGCTACACCTTC. Translation: CASSPRTGGLDGYTF.

This clone has a single count. V usage is TRBV19 and J usage is TRBJ2-4; TRBD1 aligns across 7 bases. Trimming at V came to 6 bases and at J to 3 bases, leaving 11 bases not matched to a gene. The length of the CDR3 is 16 residues. Germline lookup yields CDR1 LNHDA and CDR2 SQIVND (reference sequence). CDR3 sequence reads: CASSVTGAKGKNIQYF. The CDR3, as DNA: TGTGCCAGTAGCGTAACAGGGGCGAAAGGCAAAAACATTCAGTACTTC.

This clone was recorded a few times. The genes are TRBV9 and TRBJ1-1; no definite D call. In germline, CDR1 is SGDLS, CDR2 YYNGEE. This CDR3 is 14 amino acids long. V lost 0 bases and J lost 7, with 13 bases in between. CDR3 loop: CASSVVEGSDEAFF. In nucleotides, the CDR3 is TGTGCCAGCAGCGTAGTTGAGGGATCGGATGAAGCTTTCTTT.

The rearrangement joins TRBV4-3 to TRBJ2-5, with 8 bases fitting TRBD2. Germline trimming cut 0 bases from V and 5 bases from J; bases unmatched to any gene: 11. The CDR3 covers 17 residues. Per germline, CDR1 LGHNA and CDR2 YSLEER. CDR3 protein: CASSQDRWSSGPETQYF. The CDR3 nucleotides read TGCGCCAGCAGCCAAGATAGGTGGTCTAGCGGGCCTGAGACCCAGTACTTC.

This clone was seen a handful of times. The chain is built from TRBV21-1 and TRBJ1-3; the table's TRBD1 call for D was not verified on the DNA. TRBV21-1 is a recognized pseudogene. CDR3 size: 16 residues. CDR3 sequence (DNA): TGTGCCAGCAGCAACCGACAGTCGAGCTCTGGAAACACCATATATTTT. The encoded protein is CASSNRQSSSGNTIYF.

The chain combines TRBV6-5 with TRBJ2-1, with D possibly matching TRBD2 (7 bases). Trimming cost V 4 bases and J 8 bases, with 18 bases left between them. Germline values: CDR1 MNHEY, CDR2 SVGAGI. The CDR3 length is 15 residues. CDR3 in DNA: TGTGCCAGCAGTTCCTTAAGGGGGGGGAGGGATGAGCAGTTCTTC. The encoded protein is CASSSLRGGRDEQFF.

The rearrangement links TRBV7-8 to TRBJ2-4; 7 nucleotides line up with TRBD2. The V gene's germline CDR1 is SGHVS and CDR2 FQNEAQ. The J segment lost 3 bases and the V segment lost 3 bases, leaving 11 bases of the junction unmatched. The CDR3 is 17 residues long. This CDR3 is CASSFLFPGGFKNIQYF. The DNA for the CDR3 is TGTGCCAGCAGCTTTCTGTTTCCCGGGGGGTTCAAAAACATTCAGTACTTC.

This clone was seen just once. The V call is TRBV7-2, the J call TRBJ1-6; TRBD1 matches 7 bases. This CDR3 comprises 15 residues. CDR1 is SGHTA, CDR2 FQGNSA, per germline. V was clipped by 10 bases and J by 7 bases; unmatched bases: 13. The chain's CDR3 is CATSRRGTVNSPLHF. The CDR3 coding sequence is TGTGCCACCTCACGCCGTGGGACAGTCAATTCACCCCTCCACTTT.

CDR3 sequence: CASSLVAGADTQYF. The CDR3, as DNA: TGCGCCAGCAGCTTAGTAGCGGGGGCAGATACGCAGTATTTT. V and J are TRBV5-1 and TRBJ2-3, with TRBD2 identical over 9 bases. Per the germline V gene, CDR1 is SGHRS and CDR2 is YFSETQ. J gave up 4 bases and V 2 bases, and 2 bases lay outside the gene matches. The CDR3 contains 14 residues. The full variable domain, its missing parts supplied by reference TRBV5-1 and TRBJ2-3, is KAGVTQTPRYLIKTRGQQVTLSCSPISGHRSVSWYQQTPGQGLQFLFEYFSETQRNKGNFPGRFSGRQFSNSRSEMNVSTLELGDSALYLCASSLVAGADTQYFGPGTRLTVL.

This clone has more than one count but fewer than ten. The V call is TRBV5-1, the J call TRBJ2-1; tentative D call: TRBD1 (7 bases). CDR1 and CDR2 (germline): SGHRS, YFSETQ. The CDR3 has 15 amino acids. V gave up 4 bases and J gave up 1 base, with 12 bases separating them. The CDR3 here is CASSAGTDSYNEQFF. The CDR3, as DNA: TGCGCCAGCAGCGCGGGGACAGATTCCTACAATGAGCAGTTCTTC.

The chain carries TRBV7-2 and TRBJ2-2, with D unclear. CDR1 is SGHTA and CDR2 is FQGNSA in the germline V gene. V lost 2 bases and J lost 1, with 5 bases in between. The CDR3 has 14 amino acids. The CDR3 is CASSLNGNTGELFF. For the CDR3, the DNA is TGTGCCAGCAGCTTAAACGGGAACACCGGGGAGCTGTTTTTT.

The V gene is TRBV25-1, the J gene TRBJ1-2; the D gene is possibly TRBD1 (6 bases). CDR3 length equals 14 residues. Germline CDR1 is MGHDK and CDR2 is SYGVNS. Deletions cut 4 bases from V and 8 bases from J, with 17 bases between. CDR3 nucleotide sequence: TGTGCCAGCAGTGGGGGACATGTCGAAAAAGGCTACACCTTC. Translated, it gives CASSGGHVEKGYTF.